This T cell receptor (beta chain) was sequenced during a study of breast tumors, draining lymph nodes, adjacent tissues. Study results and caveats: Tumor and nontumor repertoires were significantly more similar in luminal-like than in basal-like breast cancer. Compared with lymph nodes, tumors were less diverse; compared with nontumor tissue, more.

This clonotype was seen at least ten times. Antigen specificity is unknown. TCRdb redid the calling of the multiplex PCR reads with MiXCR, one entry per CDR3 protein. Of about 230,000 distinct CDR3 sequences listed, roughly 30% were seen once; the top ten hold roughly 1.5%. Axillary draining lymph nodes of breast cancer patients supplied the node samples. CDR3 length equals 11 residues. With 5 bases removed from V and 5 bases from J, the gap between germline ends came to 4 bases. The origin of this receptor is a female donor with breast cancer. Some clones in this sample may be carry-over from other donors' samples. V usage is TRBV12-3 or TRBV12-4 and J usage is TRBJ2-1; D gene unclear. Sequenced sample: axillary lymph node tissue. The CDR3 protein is CASSHNNEQFF. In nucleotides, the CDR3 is TGTGCCAGCAGTCATAACAATGAGCAGTTCTTC.